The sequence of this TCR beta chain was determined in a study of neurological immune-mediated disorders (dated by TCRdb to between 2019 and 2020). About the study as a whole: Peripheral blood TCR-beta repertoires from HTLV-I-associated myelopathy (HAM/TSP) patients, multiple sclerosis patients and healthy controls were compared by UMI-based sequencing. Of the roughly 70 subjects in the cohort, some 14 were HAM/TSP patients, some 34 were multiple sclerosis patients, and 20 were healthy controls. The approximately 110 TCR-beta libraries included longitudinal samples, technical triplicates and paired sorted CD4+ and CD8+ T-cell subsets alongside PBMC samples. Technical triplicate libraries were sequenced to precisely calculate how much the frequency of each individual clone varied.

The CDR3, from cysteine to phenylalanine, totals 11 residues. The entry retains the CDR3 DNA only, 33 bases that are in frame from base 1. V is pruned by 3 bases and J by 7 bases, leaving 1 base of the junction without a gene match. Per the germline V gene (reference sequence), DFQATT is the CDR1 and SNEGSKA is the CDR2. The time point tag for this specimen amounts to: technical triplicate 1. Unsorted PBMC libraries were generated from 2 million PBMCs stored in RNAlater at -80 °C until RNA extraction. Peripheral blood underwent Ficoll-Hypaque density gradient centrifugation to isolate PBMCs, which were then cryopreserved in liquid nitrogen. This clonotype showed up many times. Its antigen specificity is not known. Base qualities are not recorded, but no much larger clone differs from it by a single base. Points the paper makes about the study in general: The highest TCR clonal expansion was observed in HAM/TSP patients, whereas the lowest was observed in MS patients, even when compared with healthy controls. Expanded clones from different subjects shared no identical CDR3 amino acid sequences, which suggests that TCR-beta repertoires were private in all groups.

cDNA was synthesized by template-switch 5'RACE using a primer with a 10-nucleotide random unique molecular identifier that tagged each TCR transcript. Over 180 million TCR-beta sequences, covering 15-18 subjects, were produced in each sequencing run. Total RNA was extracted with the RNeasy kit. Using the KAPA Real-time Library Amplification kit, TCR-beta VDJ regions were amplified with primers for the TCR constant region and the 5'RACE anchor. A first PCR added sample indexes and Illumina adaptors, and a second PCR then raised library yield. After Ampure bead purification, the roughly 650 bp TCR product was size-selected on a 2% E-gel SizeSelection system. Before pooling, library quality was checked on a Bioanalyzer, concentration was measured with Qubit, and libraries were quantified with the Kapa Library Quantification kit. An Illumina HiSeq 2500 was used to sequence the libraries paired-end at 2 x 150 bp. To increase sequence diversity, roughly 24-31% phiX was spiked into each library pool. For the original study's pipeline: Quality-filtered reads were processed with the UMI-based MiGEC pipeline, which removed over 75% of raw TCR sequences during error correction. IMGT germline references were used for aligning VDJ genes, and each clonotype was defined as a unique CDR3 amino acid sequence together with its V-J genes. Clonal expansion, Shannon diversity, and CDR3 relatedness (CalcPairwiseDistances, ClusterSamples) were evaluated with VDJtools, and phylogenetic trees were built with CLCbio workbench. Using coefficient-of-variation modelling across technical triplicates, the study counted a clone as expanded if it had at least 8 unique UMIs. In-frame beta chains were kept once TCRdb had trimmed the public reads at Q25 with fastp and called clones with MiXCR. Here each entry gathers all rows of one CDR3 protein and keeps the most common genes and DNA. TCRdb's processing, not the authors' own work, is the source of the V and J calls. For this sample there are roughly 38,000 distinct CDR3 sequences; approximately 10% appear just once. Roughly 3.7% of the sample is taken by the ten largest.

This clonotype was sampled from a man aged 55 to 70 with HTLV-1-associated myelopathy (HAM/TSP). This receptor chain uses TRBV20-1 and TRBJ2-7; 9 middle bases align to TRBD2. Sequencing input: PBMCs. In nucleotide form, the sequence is TGCAGTGCTAGGGCGGGAGGGGAGCAGTACTTC. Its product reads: CSARAGGEQYF.